The 17 T cell receptor beta chains below all came from one sample that was sequenced in a study. TCRdb itself ran the 5' RACE reads through MiXCR, one entry per CDR3 protein. Among tens of thousands of distinct CDR3 sequences, about 28% were seen once, and the ten largest hold under 2.5%. Source material: naive CD4+ T cells sorted from blood. As to subset: naive CD4+ T cells, CD4+CD45RA+CD25-. The receptors originated from a female donor with breast cancer.

The CDR3 here is CASSLTPSGTETQYF. DNA of the CDR3: TGTGCCAGCAGCTTAACGCCCTCAGGGACGGAGACCCAGTACTTC. V gene TRBV7-3 combines with J gene TRBJ2-5, with D perhaps matching TRBD1 or TRBD2 (5 bases each). Trimming removed 0 bases from V and 5 bases from J, with 13 bases in between. This CDR3 region has 15 residues. The germline CDR1 and CDR2 sequences are SGHTA and FQGTGA.

The chain recombines TRBV6-2 or TRBV6-3 with TRBJ1-2; D gene ambiguous. Looked up from germline, CDR1 is MNHEY and CDR2 is SVGEGT. CDR3 length equals 12 residues. Between the trimmed V and J ends, which lost 2 bases and 4 bases, there was a span of 5 bases. CDR3 in amino acids: CASSYALYGYTF. As DNA, the CDR3 is TGTGCCAGCAGTTACGCTCTCTATGGCTACACCTTC.

In its sample, this clonotype was seen a few times. This rearrangement joins TRBV20-1 to TRBJ1-4; no clear D gene. CDR3 length equals 16 residues. V lost 3 bases to trimming and J lost 2 bases, with 16 bases between them. Germline CDR1 DFQATT, CDR2 SNEGSKA (reference sequence). The CDR3 is CSARPRKGFTNEKLFF. The CDR3 DNA sequence: TGCAGTGCTAGGCCCAGGAAAGGGTTCACTAATGAAAAACTGTTTTTT.

The chain has TRBV5-6 and TRBJ2-5; D perhaps matches TRBD2 (5 bases). Trimming took 3 bases from V and 7 from J, leaving 13 bases between them. The CDR3 contains 13 residues. Germline CDR1 is SGHDT and CDR2 is YYEEEE. Written as DNA, the CDR3 is TGTGCCAGCAGCTCGGACGGACGGGGGACCCAGTACTTC. Its protein product is CASSSDGRGTQYF. Using reference TRBV5-6 and TRBJ2-5 for the parts outside the CDR3, the full variable domain is DAGVTQSPTHLIKTRGQQVTLRCSPKSGHDTVSWYQQALGQGPQFIFQYYEEEERQRGNFPDRFSGHQFPNYSSELNVNALLLGDSALYLCASSSDGRGTQYFGPGTRLLVL.

The chain couples TRBV7-2 to TRBJ1-4; 7 bases are a match to TRBD1. Germline assignment: CDR1 SGHTA and CDR2 FQGNSA. The CDR3 sequence is 15 residues long. Unmatched junction bases numbered 9, after V lost 4 bases and J lost 7 bases. DNA of the CDR3: TGTGCCAGCAGCTCCTCCAGGGGGGCTCGTGAAAAACTGTTTTTT. Translating it yields CASSSSRGAREKLFF.

This chain connects TRBV7-9 to TRBJ2-3; D not certain. V gave up 2 bases and J gave up 2 bases, with 14 bases separating them. The germline gives CDR1 SEHNR, CDR2 FQNEAQ (reference sequence). The CDR3 loop spans 16 amino acids. The CDR3: CASSLNLDAITDTQYF. The CDR3 bases are TGTGCCAGCAGCTTAAATTTAGACGCCATCACAGATACGCAGTATTTT.

The V and J genes are TRBV12-3 or TRBV12-4 and TRBJ2-3; 8 positions agree with TRBD2. Trimming cost V 6 bases and J 3 bases; bases outside gene matches: 2. This CDR3 comprises 13 residues. The CDR3 DNA is TGTGCCAGCAGCGTAGCGGGGACAGATACGCAGTATTTT. Its protein is CASSVAGTDTQYF.

A remark on this clonotype: This CDR3 is missing its conserved last phenylalanine or tryptophan, likely due to a read error. The chain couples TRBV7-8 to TRBJ2-7; TRBD2 matches 12 bases. CDR3 length equals 15 residues. Germline V gene sequence: CDR1 SGHVS, CDR2 FQNEAQ. The CDR3 sequence is CAGSTRGLAGYEQYS. The DNA of the CDR3 is TGTGCCGGCAGCACTAGAGGACTAGCGGGGTACGAGCAGTACTCC.

This clonotype was seen ten or more times. V gene TRBV7-3 combines with J gene TRBJ2-7, with D unclear. The CDR3 length is 12 residues. Germline values: CDR1 SGHTA, CDR2 FQGTGA. V lost 4 bases to trimming and J lost 7 bases, with 11 bases between them. The CDR3 DNA is TGTGCCAGCAGCTGGGAACAGTGGGAGCAGTACTTC. Protein: CASSWEQWEQYF.

This clonotype appeared many times. This chain uses TRBV6-2 or TRBV6-3 with TRBJ2-6; no firm D call. The CDR3 spans 15 residues. Germline CDR1 is MNHEY and CDR2 is SVGEGT. The V and J ends lost 6 bases and 1 base respectively, with 10 bases between them. Here the CDR3 DNA reads TGTGCCAGCAGGCCCGGTCAATCTGGGGCCAACGTCCTGACTTTC. This translates into CASRPGQSGANVLTF.

V and J are TRBV6-2 or TRBV6-3 and TRBJ2-7, with TRBD1 matching over 7 bases. V was pared by 6 bases and J by 4 bases, with 6 bases of the junction left unmatched. The CDR3 consists of 13 residues. Germline V gives CDR1 MNHEY, CDR2 SVGEGT. CDR3 region: CASRRDRVYEQYF. Here the CDR3 DNA reads TGTGCCAGCAGACGAGACAGGGTTTACGAGCAGTACTTC.

The chain is built from TRBV2 and TRBJ2-3; D is ambiguous. The germline V gene encodes CDR1 SNHLY and CDR2 FYNNEI. The V and J ends lost 7 bases and 2 bases respectively, with 10 bases between them. The CDR3 has 13 amino acids. The CDR3 DNA reads TGTGCCAGCAAGAACGGGCACACAGATACGCAGTATTTT. This codes for CASKNGHTDTQYF.

This clonotype has a handful of counts. The V gene is TRBV5-6, the J gene TRBJ1-6; D is possibly TRBD1 (5 bases). Trimming left V 0 bases short and J 9 bases short, with 16 bases between. The germline V gene has CDR1 SGHDT and CDR2 YYEEEE. The CDR3 covers 16 residues. The CDR3 loop is CASSLEAGRRRSPLHF. In DNA, the CDR3 is TGTGCCAGCAGCTTGGAGGCGGGACGGCGTCGTTCACCCCTCCACTTT.

This clonotype has just one count. A read error is possible here, since a much larger clone lies one base away. The chain combines TRBV7-2 with TRBJ2-4; the match to TRBD2 covers 8 bases. Germline CDR1 and CDR2: SGHTA and FQGNSA. The CDR3 runs 16 residues. CDR3 amino acids: CASSPRGGLARNIQYF. CDR3 in DNA: TGTGCCAGCAGCCCCCGGGGGGGGCTAGCCAGAAACATTCAGTACTTC.

To note about this clonotype: The CDR3 does not end in the conserved phenylalanine or tryptophan, so this is likely a read error. The J gene is TRBJ1-1, the V gene TRBV20-1; TRBD1 matches 11 bases. Germline V gene sequence: CDR1 DFQATT, CDR2 SNEGSKA (reference sequence). V shed 3 bases and J 1 base; nucleotides not matched to a gene: 4. The CDR3 loop spans 15 amino acids. The CDR3: CSASPGTGGNTEAFL. The CDR3 coding sequence is TGCAGTGCTAGCCCCGGGACAGGGGGGAACACTGAAGCTTTCCTT.

The J gene is TRBJ1-2, the V gene TRBV29-1; D is uncertain. Germline loops: CDR1 SQVTM, CDR2 ANQGSEA. The CDR3 loop spans 13 amino acids. V was clipped by 5 bases and J by 6 bases, with 16 bases between them. CDR3 protein: CSVRGGLRDGYTF. DNA for the CDR3: TGCAGCGTTCGGGGTGGCTTGAGAGATGGCTACACCTTC.

This clonotype was recorded at least ten times. V is TRBV7-2 and J is TRBJ2-1, with 7 nucleotides matching TRBD1. Germline CDR1 reads SGHTA; CDR2 reads FQGNSA. V lost 3 bases to trimming and J lost 7 bases; unmatched junction nucleotides: 9. The CDR3 runs to 15 residues. This chain's CDR3 is CASSFPGGSWNEQFF. The CDR3 DNA follows: TGTGCCAGCAGCTTCCCAGGGGGTAGCTGGAATGAGCAGTTCTTC.